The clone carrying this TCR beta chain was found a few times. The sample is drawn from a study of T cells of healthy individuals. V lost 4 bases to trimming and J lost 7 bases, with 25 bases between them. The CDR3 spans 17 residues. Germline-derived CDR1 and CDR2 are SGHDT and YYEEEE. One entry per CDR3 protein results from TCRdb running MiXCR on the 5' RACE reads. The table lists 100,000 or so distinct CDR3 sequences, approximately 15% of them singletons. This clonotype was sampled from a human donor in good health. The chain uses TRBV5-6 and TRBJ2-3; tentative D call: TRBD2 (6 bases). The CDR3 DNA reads TGTGCCAGCAGCCCGGGACTTATGGGGACCGGGATTTATACGCAGTATTTT. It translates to CASSPGLMGTGIYTQYF. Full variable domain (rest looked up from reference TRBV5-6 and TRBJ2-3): DAGVTQSPTHLIKTRGQQVTLRCSPKSGHDTVSWYQQALGQGPQFIFQYYEEEERQRGNFPDRFSGHQFPNYSSELNVNALLLGDSALYLCASSPGLMGTGIYTQYFGPGTRLTVL.